This T cell receptor beta chain was obtained from a study of OX40 agonist ivuxolimab in advanced cancers. Broader study findings: With doses of 0.1-3.0 mg/kg, partial responders showed among the lowest clonal expansion.

Germline V gives CDR1 SNHLY, CDR2 FYNNEI. V gave up 2 bases and J gave up 4 bases, with 15 bases separating them. The CDR3 has 15 residues. Blood specimens came from baseline, cycle 4 day 1, and cycle 7 day 1. Notes on this clone: The antigen is undetermined.

The assay was immunoSEQ multiplex PCR, and TCRdb's table has in-frame clones only and misses some. This sample has fewer than 70,000 clones, with approximately 89% found just once. The receptor's source is an adult with an advanced solid tumor such as melanoma, head and neck, liver or kidney cancer. Sequencing used CD4+ or CD8+ T cells sorted from blood, obtained in a trial of the OX40 agonist ivuxolimab. The chain joins TRBV2 to TRBJ2-7, with a tentative D call TRBD1 (5 bases). CDR3 bases: TGTGCCAGCAGTGAAAATAGGGGAACGTTTTACGAGCAGTACTTC. Encoded protein: CASSENRGTFYEQYF. The full variable domain, its missing parts supplied by reference TRBV2 and TRBJ2-7, is EPEVTQTPSHQVTQMGQEVILRCVPISNHLYFYWYRQILGQKVEFLVSFYNNEISEKSEIFDDQFSVERPDGSNFTLKIRSTKLEDSAMYFCASSENRGTFYEQYFGPGTRLTVT.